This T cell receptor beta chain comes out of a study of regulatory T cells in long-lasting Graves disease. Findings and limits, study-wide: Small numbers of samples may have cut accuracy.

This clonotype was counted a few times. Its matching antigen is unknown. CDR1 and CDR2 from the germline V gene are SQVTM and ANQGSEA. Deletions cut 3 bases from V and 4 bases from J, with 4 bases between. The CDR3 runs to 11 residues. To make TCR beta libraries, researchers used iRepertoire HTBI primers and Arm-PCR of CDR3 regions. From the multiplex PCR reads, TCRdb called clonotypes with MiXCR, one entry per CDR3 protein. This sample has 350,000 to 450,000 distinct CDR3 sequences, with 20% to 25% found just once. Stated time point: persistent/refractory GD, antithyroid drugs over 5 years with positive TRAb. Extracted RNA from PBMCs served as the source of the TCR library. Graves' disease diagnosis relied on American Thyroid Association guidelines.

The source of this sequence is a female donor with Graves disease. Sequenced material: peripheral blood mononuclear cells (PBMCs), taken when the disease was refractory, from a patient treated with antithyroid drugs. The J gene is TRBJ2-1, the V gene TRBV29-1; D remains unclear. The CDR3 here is CSVERYNEQFF. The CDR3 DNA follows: TGCAGCGTTGAGAGGTACAATGAGCAGTTCTTC.